The 11 T cell receptor beta chains below come from one sample, sequenced in a study of blood T cell repertoires in COVID-19. Assay: immunoSEQ multiplex PCR; the TCRdb copy retains only in-frame clones and omits some. Found here are approximately 290,000 clones, approximately 91% of them singletons; the top ten hold approximately 2.1%. The sequencing sample was made of peripheral blood. Receptor source: a woman in her 30s with COVID-19, enrolled during active disease.

This clone was seen just once. In nucleotides, the CDR3 is TGCAGCGTTGAAGATGGCGGGAGGGCCAATGAGCAGTTCTTC. Translating it yields CSVEDGGRANEQFF. The chain links TRBV29-1 to TRBJ2-1; 9 bases align to TRBD2. V lost 0 bases, J lost 6 bases, and 3 bases stayed unmatched. The CDR3 is 14 residues long. In germline, CDR1 is SQVTM, CDR2 ANQGSEA.

The chain couples TRBV28 to TRBJ1-3; 7 bases agree with TRBD1. Looked up from germline, CDR1 is MDHEN and CDR2 is SYDVKM. The CDR3 contains 15 residues. V lost 5 bases, J lost 2 bases, and 6 bases stayed unmatched. The CDR3 sequence is CASSPTGLAGNTIYF. The CDR3 region has the DNA TGTGCCAGCAGTCCGACAGGGCTTGCTGGAAACACCATATATTTT.

The genes are TRBV19 and TRBJ1-3; 8 nucleotides line up with TRBD1. CDR3 size: 16 residues. The junction had 2 bases not matched to a gene; V was cut back by 1 base and J by 0 bases. Germline V CDR1 and CDR2: LNHDA, SQIVND (reference sequence). The CDR3 coding sequence is TGTGCCAGTAGTATAGGAGACAGGGGCTCTGGAAACACCATATATTTT. This gives the protein CASSIGDRGSGNTIYF.

The chain links TRBV5-5 to TRBJ2-5; unclear D gene. Germline CDR1 is SGHKS and CDR2 is YYEKEE (reference sequence). CDR3 length: 13 residues. V gave up 0 bases and J gave up 5 bases, with 8 bases separating them. Here the CDR3 reads CASSLGSWETQYF. Written as DNA, the CDR3 is TGTGCCAGCAGCTTGGGTAGTTGGGAGACCCAGTACTTC.

This chain links TRBV10-3 with TRBJ1-6, with 7 nucleotides matching TRBD1. The CDR3 contains 15 residues. Per germline, CDR1 ENHRY and CDR2 SYGVKD. The ends lost 4 bases at V and 5 bases at J; junction bases unmatched: 5. The CDR3 coding sequence is TGTGCCATCAGTGGGACGGGACAGAATAATTCACCCCTCCACTTT. Translated, it gives CAISGTGQNNSPLHF.

In DNA, the CDR3 is TGTGCCAGCAGCTCTAACTCAGCGGGAGAGTCCTTCTACGAGCAGTACTTC. Amino acid sequence: CASSSNSAGESFYEQYF. V usage is TRBV7-9 and J usage is TRBJ2-7; 8 bases align to TRBD2. Germline values: CDR1 SEHNR, CDR2 FQNEAQ (reference sequence). V trimming: 4 bases; J trimming: 3 bases; junction bases outside the gene matches: 14. The CDR3 contains 17 residues.

CDR3: CASSVGDRGRGGELFF. The CDR3 DNA is TGTGCCAGCAGCGTAGGAGACAGGGGGCGCGGCGGGGAGCTGTTTTTT. This chain joins TRBV9 and TRBJ2-2; 10 bases match TRBD1. The V gene's germline CDR1 is SGDLS and CDR2 YYNGEE. The CDR3 extends over 16 amino acids. Unmatched junction bases numbered 6, after V lost 0 bases and J lost 7 bases.

V usage is TRBV5-1 and J usage is TRBJ2-7; 10 bases fit TRBD1. The trim removed 2 bases at V and 4 bases at J, leaving 3 bases unmatched. Germline V gives CDR1 SGHRS, CDR2 YFSETQ. The CDR3 consists of 14 residues. CDR3 coding DNA: TGCGCCAGCAGCTTCGGGACAGGGGCTTACGAGCAGTACTTC. Encoded protein: CASSFGTGAYEQYF.

The rearrangement uses TRBV7-4 and TRBJ2-4, with D tentatively TRBD2 (5 bases). V dropped 7 bases and J dropped 11 bases, with 33 bases sitting between them. The germline gives CDR1 SGHVT, CDR2 SQSDAQ. This CDR3 is built from 18 residues. CDR3 in amino acids: CASTPRPSGRGGVPVQYF. The CDR3 DNA reads TGTGCCAGCACCCCCCGGCCGAGTGGGAGAGGCGGTGTACCCGTTCAGTACTTC.

J is TRBJ2-3 and V is TRBV7-8, with 10 bases that match TRBD1. Unmatched junction bases numbered 11, after V lost 5 bases and J lost 0 bases. Germline loops: CDR1 SGHVS, CDR2 FQNEAQ. This CDR3 has 18 amino acids. The CDR3 loop reads CASSQPRTGGLSTDTQYF. The CDR3 bases are TGTGCCAGCAGCCAACCACGGACAGGGGGACTTAGCACAGATACGCAGTATTTT.

The chain couples TRBV12-5 to TRBJ2-5, with TRBD2 matching 15 bases. The CDR3 loop spans 16 amino acids. V was clipped by 4 bases and J by 3 bases; unmatched bases: 3. Per germline, CDR1 LGHNT and CDR2 FRNRAP. This CDR3 is CASGSWTSGREETQYF. CDR3 bases: TGTGCTAGTGGTTCCTGGACTAGCGGGAGGGAAGAGACCCAGTACTTC.